These T cell receptor beta chains were read from a single sample in a study of T cells in Graves' hyperthyroidism and ophthalmopathy. Each CDR3 protein gets one entry after TCRdb re-called the multiplex PCR reads with MiXCR. This repertoire shows roughly 500,000 distinct CDR3 sequences, 40% to 50% found once; its top ten account for roughly 45%. The sequenced sample consisted of peripheral blood or thyroid tissue (not recorded which). The origin of the receptors is an adult woman with Graves' disease, either hyperthyroidism or ophthalmopathy (not recorded which). CDR3s include the opening cysteine and the closing phenylalanine or tryptophan. Each record gives: CDR3 protein, CDR3 DNA, clone size, V gene, J gene, D gene. D genes are given only for firm matches. Size tells how often a clone was seen (once, few, many) or the class of an expanded clone, and some rows leave it out.

CDR3: CASSLGPLEEKLFF
DNA: TGTGCCAGCAGCTTAGGCCCCCTAGAGGAAAAACTGTTTTTT
size: .
V: TRBV7-2
J: TRBJ1-4
D: .

CDR3: CPSSQKETQYF
DNA: TGTCCCAGCAGTCAAAAAGAGACCCAGTACTTC
size: .
V: TRBV6-1
J: TRBJ2-5
D: .

CDR3: CASLTWTGTEAFF
DNA: TGTGCCAGCCTTACTTGGACGGGCACTGAAGCTTTCTTT
size: once
V: TRBV6-1
J: TRBJ1-1
D: .

CDR3: CASSLGSQGRDTEAFF
DNA: TGTGCCAGCAGCTTAGGGTCACAGGGCCGGGACACTGAAGCTTTCTTT
size: .
V: TRBV7-8
J: TRBJ1-1
D: .

CDR3: CAIRPGTGGYTF
DNA: TGTGCCATCAGGCCCGGGACCGGCGGCTACACCTTC
size: .
V: TRBV10-3
J: TRBJ1-2
D: .

CDR3: CASSFGPEQIDGEQYF
DNA: TGTGCCAGCAGCTTCGGTCCGGAACAGATAGATGGTGAGCAGTACTTC
size: many
V: TRBV5-4
J: TRBJ2-7
D: .

CDR3: CATSKDRGANVLTF
DNA: TGTGCCACCAGCAAGGACAGGGGGGCCAACGTCCTGACTTTC
size: few
V: TRBV15
J: TRBJ2-6
D: TRBD1

CDR3: CASSWSYEQYF
DNA: TGTGCCAGCAGTTGGAGCTACGAGCAGTACTTC
size: .
V: TRBV7-2
J: TRBJ2-7
D: .

CDR3: CASGLTEESYEQYF
DNA: TGTGCCAGCGGTTTAACGGAAGAGTCCTACGAGCAGTACTTC
size: .
V: TRBV7-9
J: TRBJ2-7
D: .

CDR3: CASSQLGAGGPLEEQYF
DNA: TGCGCCAGCAGCCAACTTGGGGCGGGAGGGCCGTTAGAAGAGCAGTACTTC
size: .
V: TRBV4-3
J: TRBJ2-7
D: TRBD2

CDR3: CASRTGQGRAFF
DNA: TGCGCCAGCAGAACGGGACAGGGCCGTGCTTTCTTT
size: .
V: TRBV5-1
J: TRBJ1-1
D: TRBD1

CDR3: CASSHRDNPYEQYF
DNA: TGTGCCAGCAGCCACCGGGACAACCCCTACGAGCAGTACTTC
size: .
V: TRBV7-9
J: TRBJ2-7
D: .

CDR3: CASSFSTGLSEKLFF
DNA: TGTGCCAGCAGCTTCTCGACAGGGCTGAGTGAAAAACTGTTTTTT
size: .
V: TRBV13
J: TRBJ1-4
D: TRBD1

CDR3: CASSESGGGQGNEQYF
DNA: TGTGCCAGCAGTGAATCTGGGGGGGGACAGGGTAACGAGCAGTACTTC
size: .
V: TRBV25-1
J: TRBJ2-7
D: TRBD1

CDR3: CATSDWRTFNEQFF
DNA: TGTGCCACCAGTGATTGGCGAACCTTCAATGAGCAGTTCTTC
size: few
V: TRBV24-1
J: TRBJ2-1
D: .

CDR3: CASSVPGADYGYTF
DNA: TGTGCCAGCAGCGTTCCCGGGGCAGACTATGGCTACACCTTC
size: .
V: TRBV9
J: TRBJ1-2
D: .

CDR3: CASSVGGMETQYF
DNA: TGTGCCAGCAGCGTCGGGGGGATGGAGACCCAGTACTTC
size: .
V: TRBV9
J: TRBJ2-5
D: TRBD2

CDR3: CASSERGGYTF
DNA: TGTGCCAGCAGCGAGAGGGGTGGCTACACCTTC
size: .
V: TRBV2
J: TRBJ1-2
D: .

CDR3: CASSQRDWTGELFF
DNA: TGTGCCAGCAGTCAGCGGGATTGGACCGGGGAGCTGTTTTTT
size: many
V: TRBV12-3/TRBV12-4
J: TRBJ2-2
D: TRBD2

CDR3: CASSLGTMNTGELFF
DNA: TGTGCCAGCAGCTTAGGGACCATGAACACCGGGGAGCTGTTTTTT
size: .
V: TRBV7-9
J: TRBJ2-2
D: .

CDR3: CAISGYTGSYGYTF
DNA: TGTGCCATCAGCGGTTATACAGGGTCCTATGGCTACACCTTC
size: .
V: TRBV10-3
J: TRBJ1-2
D: .

CDR3: CSGSGGEYGYTF
DNA: TGCAGCGGCTCTGGGGGTGAATATGGCTACACCTTC
size: many
V: TRBV29-1
J: TRBJ1-2
D: .

CDR3: CASSLGERSTGELFF
DNA: TGTGCCAGCAGCTTGGGAGAGAGGTCCACCGGGGAGCTGTTTTTT
size: .
V: TRBV7-9
J: TRBJ2-2
D: .

CDR3: CASSFHTNSPLHF
DNA: TGTGCCAGCAGTTTTCACACGAATTCACCCCTCCACTTT
size: .
V: TRBV7-9
J: TRBJ1-6
D: .

CDR3: CSVEVPENYEQYF
DNA: TGCAGCGTTGAAGTGCCGGAAAATTACGAGCAGTACTTC
size: .
V: TRBV29-1
J: TRBJ2-7
D: .

CDR3: CSARELGPNNSPLHF
DNA: TGCAGTGCTAGAGAGCTGGGACCGAATAATTCACCCCTCCACTTT
size: .
V: TRBV20-1
J: TRBJ1-6
D: .

CDR3: CASSVDSLRGYTF
DNA: TGTGCCAGCAGCGTGGACAGTCTTCGGGGCTACACCTTC
size: few
V: TRBV9
J: TRBJ1-2
D: .

CDR3: CASSLLGSRDRGYEQYF
DNA: TGTGCCAGCAGTTTACTGGGCTCCCGGGACAGAGGCTACGAGCAGTACTTC
size: .
V: TRBV7-9
J: TRBJ2-7
D: TRBD1

CDR3: CAIRPLTGELFF
DNA: TGTGCCATAAGGCCTCTAACCGGGGAGCTGTTTTTT
size: .
V: TRBV2
J: TRBJ2-2
D: .

CDR3: CASSSGTGFVEQYF
DNA: TGTGCCAGCAGCTCGGGGACAGGGTTCGTCGAGCAGTACTTC
size: .
V: TRBV11-2
J: TRBJ2-7
D: TRBD1

CDR3: CSAEDRASFVGSRTLHF
DNA: TGCAGTGCTGAGGACAGGGCATCCTTTGTCGGGTCCCGAACCCTCCACTTT
size: once
V: TRBV20-1
J: TRBJ1-6
D: TRBD1

CDR3: CASSRRETNYGYTF
DNA: TGTGCCAGCAGCCGCCGGGAGACTAACTATGGCTACACCTTC
size: .
V: TRBV6-2/TRBV6-3
J: TRBJ1-2
D: .

CDR3: CASSPRTEYQETQYF
DNA: TGTGCCAGCAGCCCCCGGACAGAGTACCAAGAGACCCAGTACTTC
size: .
V: TRBV7-9
J: TRBJ2-5
D: .

CDR3: CASSEGRSQPQHF
DNA: TGTGCCAGCAGCGAGGGGAGATCTCAGCCCCAGCATTTT
size: many
V: TRBV11-2
J: TRBJ1-5
D: .

CDR3: CASSWGQGGYEQYF
DNA: TGTGCCAGCAGCTGGGGACAGGGAGGCTACGAGCAGTACTTC
size: .
V: TRBV7-2
J: TRBJ2-7
D: TRBD1

CDR3: CASSLGGRNEKLFF
DNA: TGTGCCAGCAGCCTCGGGGGCCGGAATGAAAAACTGTTTTTT
size: many
V: TRBV7-9
J: TRBJ1-4
D: .

CDR3: CASSSPGGVGETQYF
DNA: TGTGCCAGCAGTTCACCCGGGGGGGTTGGAGAGACCCAGTACTTC
size: .
V: TRBV28
J: TRBJ2-5
D: TRBD2

CDR3: CSVGQGVYEQYF
DNA: TGCAGCGTTGGACAGGGCGTCTACGAGCAGTACTTC
size: .
V: TRBV29-1
J: TRBJ2-7
D: TRBD1

CDR3: CSARVDNTGELFF
DNA: TGCAGTGCTAGAGTAGATAACACCGGGGAGCTGTTTTTT
size: many
V: TRBV20-1
J: TRBJ2-2
D: .

CDR3: CASIEGAGGYTF
DNA: TGTGCCAGCATCGAGGGCGCCGGGGGTTACACCTTC
size: .
V: TRBV6-6
J: TRBJ1-2
D: .

CDR3: CSARAEGNYGYTF
DNA: TGCAGTGCTAGAGCGGAAGGCAACTATGGCTACACCTTC
size: many
V: TRBV20-1
J: TRBJ1-2
D: .

CDR3: CASSEVSSNQPQHF
DNA: TGTGCCAGCAGTGAAGTCAGTAGCAATCAGCCCCAGCATTTT
size: many
V: TRBV6-1
J: TRBJ1-5
D: .

CDR3: CATSDMVHWYF
DNA: TGTGCCACCAGTGACATGGTACACTGGTACTTC
size: many
V: TRBV24-1
J: TRBJ2-7
D: .